Each of the 13 T cell receptor beta chains below was sequenced from the same sample in a study of molecular identifiers for immune sequencing clone quantification. Via MiXCR, TCRdb re-called the PCR reads, giving one row per CDR3 protein. The sample lists just under 20,000 distinct CDR3 sequences; about 21% were seen once. Sequencing was done on a sample of naive CD8+ T cells from blood, with Jurkat cell RNA spiked in. Described subset: FACS-sorted CD8+CD4-CCR7+CD45RA+ naive T cells. These receptors originate from a human donor in good health. Some libraries in this study had Jurkat cell RNA spiked in.

This clonotype was seen many times. The CDR3 spells CAISESSGPDEQYF. The CDR3 DNA sequence: TGTGCCATCAGTGAGTCTAGCGGGCCCGACGAGCAGTACTTC. The V gene is TRBV10-3, the J gene TRBJ2-7; 7 nucleotides line up with TRBD2. J was trimmed by 5 bases and V by 0 bases; bases with no gene match: 4. The CDR3 is made up of 14 amino acids. The V gene's germline CDR1 is ENHRY and CDR2 SYGVKD.

In this sample, this clonotype turned up once. The chain has TRBV5-4 and TRBJ2-2; D is perhaps TRBD2 (6 bases). The germline gives CDR1 SGHNT, CDR2 YYREEE (reference sequence). The length of the CDR3 is 14 residues. V gave up 3 bases and J gave up 6 bases, with 12 bases separating them. CDR3 nucleotide sequence: TGTGCCAGCAGCTGGGGACTTCCCCCCGGGGAGCTGTTTTTT. Translated, it gives CASSWGLPPGELFF.

The V gene is TRBV11-3, the J gene TRBJ2-1; 9 positions match TRBD1. This CDR3 has 16 amino acids. Germline V gene lookup returns CDR1 SGHNT and CDR2 YENEEA. With V trimmed by 0 bases and J by 6 bases, 6 bases remained unmatched. The CDR3 protein is CASSLDGTGLINEQFF. CDR3 DNA sequence: TGTGCCAGCAGCTTAGATGGGACAGGGCTTATCAATGAGCAGTTCTTC. Complete variable domain (other parts from reference TRBV11-3 and TRBJ2-1): EAGVVQSPRYKIIEKKQPVAFWCNPISGHNTLYWYLQNLGQGPELLIRYENEEAVDDSQLPKDRFSAERLKGVDSTLKIQPAELGDSAVYLCASSLDGTGLINEQFFGPGTRLTVL.

This clonotype is medium-sized in the sample. The chain recombines TRBV9 with TRBJ2-7; D gene uncertain. The CDR3 totals 13 residues. Germline V gene data show CDR1 as SGDLS and CDR2 as YYNGEE. V dropped 3 bases and J dropped 0 bases, with 7 bases sitting between them. The CDR3 DNA sequence: TGTGCCAGCAGCGACGGCTTCTCCTACGAGCAGTACTTC. It is translated as CASSDGFSYEQYF.

The chain recombines TRBV6-2 or TRBV6-3 with TRBJ2-1; a weak D match, TRBD1 (6 bases). The germline V and J ends were trimmed by 1 base and 7 bases, with 14 bases remaining between them. Germline CDR1 reads MNHEY; CDR2 reads SVGEGT. This CDR3 region has 15 residues. The CDR3 DNA sequence: TGTGCCAGCAGTTACTACGGACAGCACTTTAATGAGCAGTTCTTC. Translating it yields CASSYYGQHFNEQFF.

The chain combines TRBV10-3 with TRBJ2-7; 11 nucleotides agree with TRBD2. The CDR3 runs 16 residues. CDR1 ENHRY and CDR2 SYGVKD come from the germline V gene. The V and J ends lost 3 bases and 4 bases, in that order; junction bases with no gene match: 8. CDR3 region: CAISELAGVIRYEQYF. The DNA for the CDR3 is TGTGCCATCAGTGAACTAGCGGGAGTTATTCGATACGAGCAGTACTTC.

As for this clonotype: A much larger clonotype is one base distant, so this may be a read error. The V call is TRBV28, the J call TRBJ2-7; D call uncertain. Looked up from germline, CDR1 is MDHEN and CDR2 is SYDVKM. V was cut by 10 bases and J by 7 bases, with 20 bases left in between. The CDR3 runs to 13 residues. The CDR3 DNA reads as TGTGCCACCAAGCTTATTGGGCCCGGAGAGCAGTACTTC. Amino acids: CATKLIGPGEQYF.

This clonotype appeared a few times. A much bigger clone sits one base away, suggesting this may be a read error. The rearrangement links TRBV4-3 to TRBJ2-7; D is uncertain. This CDR3 has 16 residues. Germline V gene sequence: CDR1 LGHNA, CDR2 YSLEER. CDR3 loop: CTSSQAGPPSSYEQYF. The CDR3 DNA is TGCACCAGCAGCCAAGCCGGTCCACCTAGCTCCTACGAGCAGTACTTC.

This clonotype was seen many times. This chain joins TRBV11-2 and TRBJ2-4; D may be TRBD2 (6 bases). With 1 base removed from V and 7 bases from J, the gap between germline ends came to 11 bases. The CDR3 runs to 14 residues. Germline V CDR1 and CDR2: SGHAT, FQNNGV. The CDR3 loop is CASSLGSGGNIQYF. CDR3 in DNA: TGTGCCAGCAGCTTAGGTAGCGGAGGGAACATTCAGTACTTC.

This clonotype was detected many times. The chain is built from TRBV20-1 and TRBJ2-1; 12 bases map to TRBD2. Germline trimming cut 8 bases from V and 5 bases from J; bases unmatched to any gene: 7. Looked up from germline, CDR1 is DFQATT and CDR2 is SNEGSKA (reference sequence). The CDR3 consists of 14 residues. The CDR3, as DNA: TGCAGTACCACCCGACTAGCGGGAGACAATGAGCAGTTCTTC. Its protein is CSTTRLAGDNEQFF.

The table lists this clonotype with many counts. The chain is built from TRBV7-9 and TRBJ2-4; no definite D call. CDR1 is SEHNR, CDR2 FQNEAQ, per germline (reference sequence). V lost 0 bases and J 0 bases, leaving 6 bases between the germline ends. The CDR3 is 15 residues long. The CDR3 sequence is CASSLAVGAKNIQYF. CDR3 bases: TGTGCCAGCAGCTTAGCGGTGGGAGCCAAAAACATTCAGTACTTC.

This clonotype was counted ten times or more. The rearrangement uses TRBV7-2 and TRBJ2-7, with unresolved D. Trimming took 2 bases from V and 3 from J, leaving 8 bases between them. In germline, CDR1 is SGHTA, CDR2 FQGNSA. The CDR3 sequence is 13 residues long. The CDR3 sequence: CASSLSQNYEQYF. As DNA, the CDR3 is TGTGCCAGCAGCTTAAGTCAGAACTACGAGCAGTACTTC.

The V call is TRBV7-8, the J call TRBJ2-5; TRBD2 matches 9 bases. CDR1 and CDR2 (germline): SGHVS, FQNEAQ. This CDR3 is 14 amino acids long. J was trimmed by 4 bases and V by 1 base; bases with no gene match: 1. In nucleotides, the CDR3 is TGTGCCAGCAGCTTAGAACTAGCGGGAGAGACCCAGTACTTC. The encoded protein is CASSLELAGETQYF.